This T cell receptor beta chain was recovered during a study of response to subunit inactivated influenza vaccine. Whole-study results and caveats: The authors suggested that few new T cells are recruited per seasonal influenza vaccination.

TCRdb itself ran the RT-PCR reads through MiXCR, one entry per CDR3 protein. The repertoire includes about 780,000 distinct CDR3 sequences, around a sixth of them detected once, and approximately 11% sits in the top ten. CDR1 and CDR2 (germline): SGHTA, FQGNSA. Trimming stripped 0 bases from V and 2 bases from J, with 15 bases between. This CDR3 region has 17 residues. On this clonotype: Its specificity is unknown.

This sequence originates from a man between 45 and 60 years old who received an inactivated influenza vaccine. This specimen was PBMCs from blood, taken around 5 days after vaccination. V is TRBV7-2 and J is TRBJ2-3, with a possible D match to TRBD1 (6 bases). The CDR3 protein is CASSLAIQGIVTDTQYF. The CDR3 nucleotides read TGTGCCAGCAGCTTAGCGATACAGGGTATCGTCACAGATACGCAGTATTTT.